The present entry profiles one T cell receptor beta chain with its context. The source of the sample is a study of glioma-infiltrating T cells. Using RNA template, CDR3s of TCR alpha and beta were amplified with iRepertoire arm-PCR. Input was roughly 85-450 ng of tissue mRNA or PBMC total RNA. TCRdb used MiXCR to reprocess the multiplex PCR reads, holding one entry per CDR3 protein. The sample has over 120,000 distinct CDR3 sequences; about two fifths are singletons. In germline, CDR1 is MDHEN, CDR2 SYDVKM. The CDR3 sequence is 13 residues long. V dropped 6 bases and J dropped 3 bases, with 8 bases sitting between them.

Source material: glioma tissue, nonneoplastic brain tissue, or PBMCs (not recorded which). The receptor's source is a human donor with low-grade glioma or glioblastoma, undergoing nonglioma brain surgery, or in good health (not recorded which). The chain combines TRBV28 with TRBJ1-4; a possible D gene is TRBD1 (5 bases). The CDR3 protein is CASSGHPNEKLFF. CDR3 DNA sequence: TGTGCCAGCAGCGGACACCCTAATGAAAAACTGTTTTTT. The entire variable domain, with the rest obtained from reference TRBV28 and TRBJ1-4, is as follows: DVKVTQSSRYLVKRTGEKVFLECVQDMDHENMFWYRQDPGLGLRLIYFSYDVKMKEKGDIPEGYSVSREKKERFSLILESASTNQTSMYLCASSGHPNEKLFFGSGTQLSVL.